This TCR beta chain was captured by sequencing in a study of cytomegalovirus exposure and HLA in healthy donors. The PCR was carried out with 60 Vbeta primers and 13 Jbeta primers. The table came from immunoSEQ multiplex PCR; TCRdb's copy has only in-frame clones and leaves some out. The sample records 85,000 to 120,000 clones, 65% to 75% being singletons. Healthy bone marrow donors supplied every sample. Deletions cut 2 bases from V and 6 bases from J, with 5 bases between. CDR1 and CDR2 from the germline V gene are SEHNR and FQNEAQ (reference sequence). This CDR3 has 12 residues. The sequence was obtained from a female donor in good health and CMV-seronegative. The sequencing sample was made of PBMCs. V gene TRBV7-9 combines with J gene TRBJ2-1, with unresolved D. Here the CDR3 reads CASSLTINEQFF. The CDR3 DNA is TGTGCCAGCAGCTTAACTATCAATGAGCAGTTCTTC.